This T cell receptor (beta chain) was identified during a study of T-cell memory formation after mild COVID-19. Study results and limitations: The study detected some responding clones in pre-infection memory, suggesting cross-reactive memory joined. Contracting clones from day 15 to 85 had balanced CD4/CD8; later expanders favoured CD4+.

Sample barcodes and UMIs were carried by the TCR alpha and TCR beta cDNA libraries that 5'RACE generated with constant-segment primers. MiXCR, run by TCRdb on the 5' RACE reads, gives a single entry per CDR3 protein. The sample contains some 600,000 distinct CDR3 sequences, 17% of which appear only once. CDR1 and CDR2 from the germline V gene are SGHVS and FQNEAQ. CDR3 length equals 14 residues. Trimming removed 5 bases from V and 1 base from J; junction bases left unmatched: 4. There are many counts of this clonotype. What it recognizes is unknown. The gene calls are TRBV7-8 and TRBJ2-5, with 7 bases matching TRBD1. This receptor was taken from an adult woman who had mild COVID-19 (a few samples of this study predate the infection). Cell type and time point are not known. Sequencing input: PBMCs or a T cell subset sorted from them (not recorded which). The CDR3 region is CASSRQGAQETQYF. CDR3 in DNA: TGTGCCAGCAGCCGACAGGGAGCCCAAGAGACCCAGTACTTC.